A single sample gave rise to the 21 T cell receptor beta chains below, sequenced in a study of regulatory T cells in long-lasting Graves disease. The time point was: newly diagnosed GD, antithyroid drugs for less than 3 months. From RNA extracted from PBMCs, the TCR library was made. HTBI primers from iRepertoire and Arm-PCR of CDR3 regions yielded the TCR beta libraries. TCRdb called the multiplex PCR reads again in MiXCR, with one record for every CDR3 protein. The sample contains 350,000 to 450,000 distinct CDR3 sequences, roughly 12% of which appear only once. These same records also appear under a second study, on T cells in Graves' hyperthyroidism and ophthalmopathy.

Sample: peripheral blood mononuclear cells (PBMCs), taken at new diagnosis, from a patient treated with antithyroid drugs. These receptors came from a woman younger than 35 with Graves disease.

This clonotype was detected many times. The chain carries TRBV7-9 and TRBJ2-3; 7 bases align to TRBD2. In germline, CDR1 is SEHNR, CDR2 FQNEAQ (reference sequence). The V and J ends lost 5 bases and 1 base, in that order; junction bases with no gene match: 9. This CDR3 has 16 amino acids. DNA of the CDR3: TGTGCCAGCAGCACCGGGACGGGAGGTGGCACAGATACGCAGTATTTT. Protein product: CASSTGTGGGTDTQYF.

There are many counts of this clonotype. J is TRBJ2-1 and V is TRBV7-9, with 11 bases lining up with TRBD2. V trimming: 4 bases; J trimming: 2 bases; junction bases outside the gene matches: 7. The CDR3 has 17 amino acids. The germline CDR1 and CDR2 sequences are SEHNR and FQNEAQ (reference sequence). The CDR3 DNA follows: TGTGCCAGCAGCTCTCCTTTAGCGGGAGGGCCCTACAATGAGCAGTTCTTC. Protein sequence: CASSSPLAGGPYNEQFF.

This clonotype was detected many times. The chain couples TRBV6-2 or TRBV6-3 to TRBJ2-4; D gene uncertain. Germline loops: CDR1 MNHEY, CDR2 SVGEGT. The CDR3 is 15 residues long. V was cut by 6 bases and J by 1 base, with 13 bases left in between. CDR3 sequence (DNA): TGTGCCAGCAGCCCCTTTAAGCTCGCCAAAAACATTCAGTACTTC. It specifies CASSPFKLAKNIQYF.

This clonotype was seen many times. The chain joins TRBV28 to TRBJ2-1; no clear D. The CDR3 sequence is 17 residues long. Germline values: CDR1 MDHEN, CDR2 SYDVKM. Between the trimmed V and J ends, which lost 3 bases and 6 bases, there was a span of 21 bases. CDR3 coding DNA: TGTGCCAGCAGTTTTGTTTCGGGCCGTTACTCACTCAATGAGCAGTTCTTC. Translated: CASSFVSGRYSLNEQFF.

This clonotype has a count of ten or more. The chain joins TRBV20-1 to TRBJ2-3, with 8 positions matching TRBD2. Germline assignment: CDR1 DFQATT and CDR2 SNEGSKA (reference sequence). J lost 1 base, V lost 6 bases, and 12 bases had no gene match. The CDR3 has 16 amino acids. The CDR3 loop reads CSARSGGVYRTDTQYF. The CDR3 DNA is TGCAGTGCCAGAAGCGGGGGTGTTTACCGCACAGATACGCAGTATTTT.

V usage is TRBV9 and J usage is TRBJ1-2; D uncertain. The ends were cut back, 0 bases at V and 5 bases at J, with 11 bases in the middle. This CDR3 has 14 amino acids. Germline lookup yields CDR1 SGDLS and CDR2 YYNGEE. The CDR3 protein is CASSVDITPYGYTF. The CDR3 DNA is TGTGCCAGCAGCGTAGATATAACACCTTATGGCTACACCTTC.

This clonotype was detected many times. This chain uses TRBV7-2 with TRBJ2-7; the D gene is possibly TRBD2 (5 bases). The CDR3 is 13 residues long. Germline V lookup: CDR1 SGHTA, CDR2 FQGNSA. The V gene lost 4 bases and the J gene lost 5 bases, with 12 bases spanning the gap. CDR3 sequence (DNA): TGTGCCAGCAGCTCCCTACCCGGGGACGAGCAGTACTTC. Encoded protein: CASSSLPGDEQYF.

This clonotype was counted a few times. The CDR3 nucleotides are TGTGCCAGCAGTCGTATACAGGGGCGCGGTGAGCAGTTCTTC. Amino acids: CASSRIQGRGEQFF. The rearrangement joins TRBV12-3 or TRBV12-4 to TRBJ2-1; 7 bases are a match to TRBD1. J was trimmed by 9 bases and V by 5 bases; bases with no gene match: 10. The CDR3 has 14 amino acids.

In its sample, this clonotype was seen many times. V gene TRBV15 combines with J gene TRBJ2-7; 9 bases align to TRBD2. The CDR3 spans 16 residues. V shed 0 bases and J 0 bases; nucleotides not matched to a gene: 3. The V gene's germline CDR1 is LNHNV and CDR2 YYDKDF (reference sequence). The CDR3 DNA follows: TGTGCCACCAGCAGAGATCCAGCGGGGGGCTCCTACGAGCAGTACGTC. Translation: CATSRDPAGGSYEQYV.

This clonotype has only a few counts. An end of the junction differs from the germline gene, which may be a read error. J is TRBJ2-1 and V is TRBV18; a weak D match, TRBD2 (6 bases). From germline, CDR1 is KGHSH and CDR2 LQKENI. The CDR3 contains 15 residues. The DNA of the CDR3 is TGTGCCAGCTCTCCACGAAGCGGGTCCTACAATGAGCAGTTCTTC. Amino acid sequence: CASSPRSGSYNEQFF. Complete variable domain (other parts from reference TRBV18 and TRBJ2-1): NAGVMQNPRHLVRRRGQEARLRCSPMKGHSHVYWYRQLPEEGLKFMVYLQKENIIDESGMPKERFSAEFPKEGPSILRIQQVVRGDSAAYFCASSPRSGSYNEQFFGPGTRLTVL.

This rearrangement joins TRBV20-1 to TRBJ1-4, with TRBD1 matching over 7 bases. This CDR3 is built from 14 residues. The V gene's germline CDR1 is DFQATT and CDR2 SNEGSKA (reference sequence). The ends lost 5 bases at V and 8 bases at J; junction bases unmatched: 11. The CDR3 sequence: CSACKGQGEEKLFF. The DNA for the CDR3 is TGCAGTGCTTGCAAGGGGCAGGGGGAAGAAAAACTGTTTTTT.

In its sample, this clonotype was seen a few times. The chain combines TRBV6-2 or TRBV6-3 with TRBJ1-1, with D perhaps TRBD1 (5 bases). V was pared by 5 bases and J by 0 bases, with 16 bases between. CDR1 is MNHEY, CDR2 SVGEGT, per germline. The CDR3 loop spans 16 amino acids. DNA for the CDR3: TGTGCCAGCAGTCGAGCCGGGGGGGTTCTGAACACTGAAGCTTTCTTT. Translated, it gives CASSRAGGVLNTEAFF.

This clonotype was recorded many times. The chain's CDR3 is CASSVRVSSYEQYF. The CDR3 bases are TGTGCCAGCAGTGTAAGGGTGAGCTCCTACGAGCAGTACTTC. The chain is built from TRBV2 and TRBJ2-7, with D hard to call. CDR1 is SNHLY, CDR2 FYNNEI, per germline. The CDR3 runs 14 residues. Trimming removed 4 bases at V and 0 bases at J, with 10 bases between.

This clonotype appeared many times. The gene calls are TRBV2 and TRBJ2-2; D is tentatively TRBD1 or TRBD2 (7 bases each). The CDR3 consists of 15 residues. Trimming removed 6 bases from V and 5 bases from J, with 16 bases in between. The germline V gene encodes CDR1 SNHLY and CDR2 FYNNEI. For the CDR3, the DNA is TGTGCCAGCAGGAGGGGGCGGGGGCGAACCGGGGAGCTGTTTTTT. Encoded protein: CASRRGRGRTGELFF.

With respect to this clonotype: This probably arose from a read error, given a far larger clone one base away. V is TRBV7-2 and J is TRBJ2-7, with D possibly TRBD2 on 6 matching bases. CDR1 SGHTA and CDR2 FQGNSA come from the germline V gene. The CDR3 spans 15 residues. The CDR3 coding sequence is TGTGCCAGCAGCCGCAACCCGGGAGTTGGCTACGGGCAGTACGTC. It is translated as CASSRNPGVGYGQYV.

This clonotype was picked up many times. This chain links TRBV30 with TRBJ1-4; a weak D match, TRBD1 (6 bases). Germline lookup yields CDR1 GTSNPN and CDR2 SVGIG (reference sequence). The germline V and J ends were trimmed by 4 bases and 6 bases, with 12 bases remaining between them. This CDR3 comprises 13 residues. The DNA for the CDR3 is TGTGCCTGGATGGGACAAGGCTATGAAAAACTGTTTTTT. The encoded protein is CAWMGQGYEKLFF.

This chain links TRBV28 with TRBJ1-6; no clear D gene. Trimming cost V 10 bases and J 11 bases, with 12 bases left between them. This CDR3 comprises 11 residues. Germline values: CDR1 MDHEN, CDR2 SYDVKM. The CDR3 here is CATREDPPLHF. CDR3 nucleotides: TGTGCCACGAGAGAGGACCCACCCCTCCACTTT.

This clonotype was detected only a few times. The J gene is TRBJ2-7, the V gene TRBV6-2 or TRBV6-3; 7 bases are shared with TRBD1. CDR1 is MNHEY and CDR2 is SVGEGT in the germline V gene. There are 13 residues in the CDR3. Trimming took 5 bases from V and 3 from J; bases not matched to a gene: 4. The CDR3 spells CASSLDRVYEQYF. As DNA, the CDR3 is TGTGCCAGCAGTCTCGACAGGGTCTACGAGCAGTACTTC.

J is TRBJ1-5 and V is TRBV12-3 or TRBV12-4; D remains unclear. This CDR3 comprises 15 residues. The ends were cut back, 3 bases at V and 0 bases at J, with 9 bases in the middle. The CDR3 protein is CASSFVLNSNQPQHF. CDR3 coding DNA: TGTGCCAGCAGTTTTGTTCTCAATAGCAATCAGCCCCAGCATTTT.

This clonotype was seen just once. V gene TRBV2 combines with J gene TRBJ2-5, with 10 bases lining up with TRBD2. Germline V lookup: CDR1 SNHLY, CDR2 FYNNEI. The CDR3 covers 15 residues. The J segment lost 5 bases and the V segment lost 5 bases, leaving 8 bases of the junction unmatched. CDR3 coding DNA: TGTGCCAGCAGTCTTCAGCGGGGGGGCCGGGAGACCCAGTACTTC. As protein: CASSLQRGGRETQYF.

This clonotype was picked up many times. The chain recombines TRBV20-1 with TRBJ2-1; tentatively, D is TRBD1 or TRBD2 (5 bases each). CDR1 and CDR2 (germline): DFQATT, SNEGSKA (reference sequence). The CDR3 is 14 amino acids. Deletions cut 3 bases from V and 8 bases from J, with 17 bases between. This chain's CDR3 is CSASPKGRSDEQFF. The CDR3 bases are TGCAGTGCTAGCCCAAAGGGACGTTCCGATGAGCAGTTCTTC.